This entry is about one T cell receptor beta chain. What it binds is unknown. Sequenced by immunoSEQ multiplex PCR; TCRdb stores in-frame clones only, minus some. The sample includes about 21,000 clones, 85% to 90% of them seen just once. CFSE-labeled sorted T cells met regulatory or mature dendritic cells for approximately 5 days. Between the trimmed V and J ends, which lost 4 bases and 4 bases, there was a span of 14 bases. Germline values: CDR1 SNHLY, CDR2 FYNNEI. This CDR3 comprises 14 residues. The data were taken from a study of regulatory dendritic cells for organ transplantation. The study's findings and limits: Regulatory dendritic cells appeared to expand memory CD8+ clones less than mature ones.

The chain combines TRBV2 with TRBJ2-7; a possible D gene is TRBD2 (5 bases). Sequenced input: naive CD4+ T cells from blood cultured with dendritic cells. The subset denotes: CD45RA+ naive T cells. This clonotype originated in a human donor in good health. As DNA, the CDR3 is TGTGCCAGCAGTGCGGAGGCTTACTCTTACGAGCAGTACTTC. As protein: CASSAEAYSYEQYF.